This entry concerns a single TCR beta chain. The data stem from a study of blood T cell repertoires in COVID-19. For the study at large: The United States, Italy and Spain supplied acute and convalescent COVID-19 samples. Sources were T cells, B-cell-depleted T cells, or PBMCs; the material itself was cDNA or gDNA.

Per the authors' pipeline: Estimated nucleated cell counts came from reference gene primer amplification. TCRdb keeps only in-frame clones here, not all; method: immunoSEQ multiplex PCR. The DNA was the basis for D and trimming; V, J and clone size are from that table. The data show around 280,000 clones, around 85% seen once. The CDR3 loop spans 15 amino acids. Germline lookup yields CDR1 LNHDA and CDR2 SQIVND (reference sequence). V shed 7 bases, J shed 4 bases, and the junction held 8 bases outside the gene matches. The clonotype originates from a woman in her twenties or thirties who had recovered from COVID-19. This chain links TRBV19 with TRBJ1-5; 9 nucleotides align to TRBD1. Material for sequencing was peripheral blood. CDR3 bases: TGTGCCAGTATTTTCTCAGACAGGGGGAATCAGCCCCAGCATTTT. Protein sequence: CASIFSDRGNQPQHF.